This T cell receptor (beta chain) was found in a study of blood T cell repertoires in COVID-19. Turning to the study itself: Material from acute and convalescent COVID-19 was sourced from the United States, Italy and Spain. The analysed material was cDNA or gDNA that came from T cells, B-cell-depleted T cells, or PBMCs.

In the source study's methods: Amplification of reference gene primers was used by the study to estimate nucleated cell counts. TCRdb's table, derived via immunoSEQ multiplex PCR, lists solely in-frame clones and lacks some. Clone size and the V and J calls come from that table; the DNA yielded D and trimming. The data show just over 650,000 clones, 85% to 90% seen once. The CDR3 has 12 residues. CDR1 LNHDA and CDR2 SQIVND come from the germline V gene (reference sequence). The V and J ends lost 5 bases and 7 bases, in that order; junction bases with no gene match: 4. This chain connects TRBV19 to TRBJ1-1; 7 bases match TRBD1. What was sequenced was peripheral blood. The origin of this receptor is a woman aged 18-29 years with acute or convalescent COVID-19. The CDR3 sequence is CASSVWTGEAFF. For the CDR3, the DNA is TGTGCCAGTAGTGTGTGGACAGGTGAAGCTTTCTTT.